Detailed here is one T cell receptor beta chain. Its antigen is as yet unknown. Between the trimmed V and J ends, which lost 0 bases and 3 bases, there was a span of 5 bases. Germline CDR1 is SGHRS and CDR2 is YFSETQ. The CDR3 spans 13 residues. These data come from a study of beta chain features in type 1 diabetes. Broader study findings: Fewer insertions but more deletions were seen at VDJ junctions in type 1 diabetes patients. A cDNA-based sequencing approach could over-represent cells with high TCR expression.

The entirety of the isolated RNA underwent reverse transcription, so expressed TCRB transcripts were sequenced. Using immunoSEQ multiplex PCR, the repertoire was profiled, and TCRdb retains in-frame clones only, with some absent. The profile shows some 150,000 clones, roughly 10% of them singletons. A heparinised blood draw that averaged about 116 mL was obtained once from each donor. Sorting gave populations that all exceeded 98% purity. Sequenced: central memory CD4+ T cells from blood. This rearrangement joins TRBV5-1 to TRBJ2-3; no clear D gene. The clonotype comes from a man aged 18-30 years in good health. This CDR3 is CASSLGETDTQYF. CDR3 nucleotide sequence: TGCGCCAGCAGCTTGGGAGAGACAGATACGCAGTATTTT.